The 4 T cell receptor beta chains listed next were all sequenced from one sample in a study of PD-L1 blockade in urothelial cancer. Time point indicated: pretreatment peripheral blood. Sequenced by immunoSEQ multiplex PCR; TCRdb stores in-frame clones only, minus some. The data show approximately 88,000 clones, around 84% seen once. Material: PBMCs, obtained around atezolizumab (anti-PD-L1) treatment. Receptor source: a man between 60 and 70 years old with urothelial cancer.

This clone occurred a few times. The genes are TRBV6-4 and TRBJ2-7; D perhaps matches TRBD1 (6 bases). The CDR3 sequence is 11 residues long. CDR1 and CDR2 (germline): MRHNA, SNTAGT. Trimming left V 6 bases short and J 6 bases short, with 9 bases between. The CDR3 region has the DNA TGTGCCAGCAGGAACAGGGCCGAGCAGTACTTC. Its protein is CASRNRAEQYF.

The chain has TRBV5-1 and TRBJ2-3; D not resolved. Trimming cost V 2 bases and J 2 bases, with 6 bases left between them. The CDR3 is 13 residues long. Germline V CDR1 and CDR2: SGHRS, YFSETQ. For the CDR3, the DNA is TGCGCCAGCAGCTTTCAATTCACAGATACGCAGTATTTT. It specifies CASSFQFTDTQYF.

J is TRBJ2-5 and V is TRBV5-1, with 9 positions matching TRBD1. The CDR3 is 17 residues long. Germline V CDR1 and CDR2: SGHRS, YFSETQ. V shed 0 bases, J shed 2 bases, and the junction held 8 bases outside the gene matches. CDR3 bases: TGCGCCAGCAGCTTGGGGGTGGGACAGGGACCTCAAGAGACCCAGTACTTC. As protein: CASSLGVGQGPQETQYF.

The chain employs TRBV5-4 and TRBJ2-6; tentatively, D is TRBD1 (5 bases). From germline, CDR1 is SGHNT and CDR2 YYREEE (reference sequence). V was shortened by 7 bases and J by 4 bases, with 12 bases between the two germline ends. This CDR3 spans 14 amino acids. The CDR3 spells CASSGRTGANVLTF. The CDR3 bases are TGTGCCAGCTCCGGCCGGACAGGGGCCAACGTCCTGACTTTC.